Listed here are 28 T cell receptor beta chains from one sample, sequenced in a study of T-cell memory formation after mild COVID-19. TCRdb reprocessed the 5' RACE reads via MiXCR and lists one record per CDR3 protein. Found here are about 320,000 distinct CDR3 sequences, roughly an eighth of them singletons; the top ten hold around a fifth. The sample was PBMCs or a T cell subset sorted from them (not recorded which). These receptors came from a man younger than 30 who had mild COVID-19 (a few samples of this study predate the infection). Cell type and time point are not known.

This clonotype came up a few times. The chain is built from TRBV14 and TRBJ2-3, with TRBD2 as a possible D gene (5 bases). Trimming removed 0 bases at V and 5 bases at J, with 18 bases between. In germline, CDR1 is SGHDN, CDR2 FVKESK. The CDR3 length is 17 residues. CDR3 loop: CASSQERAGTHQDTQYF. CDR3 bases: TGTGCCAGCAGCCAAGAACGGGCGGGTACCCACCAAGATACGCAGTATTTT. Combining the CDR3 with reference TRBV14 and TRBJ2-3 gives the whole variable domain EAGVTQFPSHSVIEKGQTVTLRCDPISGHDNLYWYRRVMGKEIKFLLHFVKESKQDESGMPNNRFLAERTGGTYSTLKVQPAELEDSGVYFCASSQERAGTHQDTQYFGPGTRLTVL.

The chain carries TRBV11-2 and TRBJ2-7, with 12 bases identical to TRBD2. The CDR3 spans 15 residues. The ends lost 3 bases at V and 4 bases at J; junction bases unmatched: 4. Germline V gene sequence: CDR1 SGHAT, CDR2 FQNNGV. The CDR3 sequence: CASSFPSGGEYEQYF. CDR3 nucleotides: TGTGCCAGCAGCTTCCCTAGCGGGGGGGAGTACGAGCAGTACTTC.

This clonotype was observed a handful of times. The chain carries TRBV7-2 and TRBJ1-1; 7 nucleotides align to TRBD1. The CDR3 totals 20 residues. V gave up 0 bases and J gave up 0 bases; unmatched junction bases: 16. Germline values: CDR1 SGHTA, CDR2 FQGNSA. The CDR3 DNA sequence: TGTGCCAGCAGCTTAGCACAGGGGCCGATACGAAAATTCATGAACACTGAAGCTTTCTTT. Residues: CASSLAQGPIRKFMNTEAFF.

The chain recombines TRBV20-1 with TRBJ2-5, with TRBD1 as a possible D gene (6 bases). The length of the CDR3 is 13 residues. From germline, CDR1 is DFQATT and CDR2 SNEGSKA (reference sequence). V dropped 3 bases and J dropped 5 bases, with 13 bases sitting between them. The chain's CDR3 is CSARLQGSETQYF. The CDR3, as DNA: TGCAGTGCTAGGCTACAGGGAAGTGAGACCCAGTACTTC.

The sample holds a few counts of this clonotype. This sequence joins TRBV4-3 and TRBJ1-2; 7 bases are shared with TRBD1. CDR1 is LGHNA, CDR2 YSLEER, per germline. CDR3 size: 17 residues. The V segment lost 3 bases and the J segment 8 bases; nucleotides outside the gene matches: 18. The CDR3 DNA sequence: TGCGCCAGCAGCCATCCTCCAGGGACAGTGAGTTTGCGCGGCTACACCTTC. Translation: CASSHPPGTVSLRGYTF.

This clonotype was seen repeatedly, ten times or more. CDR3 in DNA: TGTGCCAGCAGTTTCAGACTAGCGGGACTAGGTGAGCAGTTCTTC. Translating it yields CASSFRLAGLGEQFF. The J gene is TRBJ2-1, the V gene TRBV12-3 or TRBV12-4, with 11 positions matching TRBD2. The CDR3 contains 15 residues. V trimming: 3 bases; J trimming: 9 bases; junction bases outside the gene matches: 7.

This clonotype was counted only a few times. The genes are TRBV20-1 and TRBJ2-7, with 8 bases lining up with TRBD1. The CDR3 sequence is 13 residues long. Germline assignment: CDR1 DFQATT and CDR2 SNEGSKA (reference sequence). Losses at the gene ends were 5 bases for V and 6 bases for J; bases not matched to a gene: 9. The chain's CDR3 is CSAVRDRRLEQYV. In DNA, the CDR3 is TGCAGTGCTGTACGGGACAGGCGACTCGAGCAGTACGTC.

This clonotype was observed at least ten times. The J gene is TRBJ2-1, the V gene TRBV24-1; possibly TRBD2 for D (5 bases). The V gene lost 4 bases and the J gene lost 1 base, with 13 bases spanning the gap. The length of the CDR3 is 16 residues. Per germline, CDR1 KGHDR and CDR2 SFDVKD. In DNA form, the CDR3 reads TGTGCCACCAGTGACCGGGGAGCCAGGTCCTACAATGAGCAGTTCTTC. Translating gives CATSDRGARSYNEQFF.

This clonotype is a singleton in its sample. The chain employs TRBV29-1 and TRBJ1-2, with 7 bases aligning to TRBD1. V shed 7 bases, J shed 8 bases, and the junction held 10 bases outside the gene matches. Germline loops: CDR1 SQVTM, CDR2 ANQGSEA. The CDR3 extends over 12 amino acids. The chain's CDR3 is CSADRVPRGYTF. In DNA form, the CDR3 reads TGCAGCGCCGACAGGGTACCGCGGGGCTACACCTTC.

The J gene is TRBJ1-1, the V gene TRBV4-1, with unresolved D. Trimming removed 6 bases at V and 1 base at J, with 15 bases between. Germline CDR1 and CDR2: MGHRA and YSYEKL. There are 15 residues in the CDR3. CDR3 coding DNA: TGCGCCAGCAGTCCCGCGGCTCTGGCGAACACTGAAGCTTTCTTT. This encodes CASSPAALANTEAFF.

The chain links TRBV7-9 to TRBJ2-2, with 7 nucleotides matching TRBD1. Germline CDR1 SEHNR, CDR2 FQNEAQ (reference sequence). V lost 6 bases to trimming and J lost 5 bases; unmatched junction nucleotides: 12. The CDR3 length is 16 residues. In DNA, the CDR3 is TGTGCCAGCAGTAGTGAAGACAGGGTTGAGACCGGGGAGCTGTTTTTT. This codes for CASSSEDRVETGELFF.

This clonotype occurred many times. This rearrangement joins TRBV5-1 to TRBJ1-2; D is perhaps TRBD1 (5 bases). V lost 0 bases to trimming and J lost 6 bases, with 12 bases between them. Germline V gene data show CDR1 as SGHRS and CDR2 as YFSETQ. This CDR3 is built from 14 residues. In DNA form, the CDR3 reads TGCGCCAGCAGCTTGGGGGGGGAGGGCCATGGCTACACCTTC. Amino acid sequence: CASSLGGEGHGYTF. Full variable domain (rest looked up from reference TRBV5-1 and TRBJ1-2): KAGVTQTPRYLIKTRGQQVTLSCSPISGHRSVSWYQQTPGQGLQFLFEYFSETQRNKGNFPGRFSGRQFSNSRSEMNVSTLELGDSALYLCASSLGGEGHGYTFGSGTRLTVV.

This clonotype was seen more than once but under ten times. The J gene is TRBJ1-2, the V gene TRBV4-1; TRBD1 aligns across 9 bases. The V gene end was trimmed by 1 base and the J gene end by 8 bases; junction bases not matched to a gene: 2. Germline CDR1 is MGHRA and CDR2 is YSYEKL. The CDR3 is 13 residues long. Here the CDR3 reads CASSQGQGGGYTF. The CDR3 region has the DNA TGCGCCAGCAGCCAAGGACAGGGGGGAGGCTACACCTTC.

This clonotype showed up many times. This chain joins TRBV10-3 and TRBJ2-1; TRBD2 matches at 7 bases. CDR1 is ENHRY and CDR2 is SYGVKD in the germline V gene. The J segment lost 8 bases and the V segment lost 6 bases, leaving 13 bases of the junction unmatched. The CDR3 runs 15 residues. The CDR3 DNA is TGTGCCATCAGCCCGGGGGGAGCGGGTGGGGATGAGCAGTTCTTC. Translation gives CAISPGGAGGDEQFF.

This clonotype has a handful of counts. The chain couples TRBV7-8 to TRBJ2-1, with D uncertain. The CDR3 contains 15 residues. Germline lookup yields CDR1 SGHVS and CDR2 FQNEAQ. V was cut by 5 bases and J by 4 bases, with 15 bases left in between. Here the CDR3 reads CASSIRVGTYNEQFF. Written as DNA, the CDR3 is TGTGCCAGCAGCATTAGAGTGGGAACTTACAATGAGCAGTTCTTC.

This clonotype was counted ten times or more. This rearrangement joins TRBV5-1 to TRBJ1-1; tentatively, D is TRBD1 (6 bases). V was cut by 3 bases and J by 2 bases, with 11 bases left in between. The CDR3 runs 14 residues. CDR1 is SGHRS, CDR2 YFSETQ, per germline. The CDR3 region has the DNA TGCGCCAGCAGCTCCACCGGGACAAACACTGAAGCTTTCTTT. Amino acid sequence: CASSSTGTNTEAFF.

The V gene is TRBV7-9, the J gene TRBJ1-5, with a possible D match to TRBD1 (5 bases). V lost 1 base and J lost 7, with 8 bases in between. Per germline, CDR1 SEHNR and CDR2 FQNEAQ (reference sequence). The CDR3 has 13 residues. CDR3 coding DNA: TGTGCCAGCAGCTTAGGGGGGTTACAGCCCCAGCATTTT. It translates to CASSLGGLQPQHF.

This clonotype was seen only a few times. The chain joins TRBV5-1 to TRBJ2-4; perhaps D is TRBD1 or TRBD2 (6 bases each). V was shortened by 7 bases and J by 0 bases, with 17 bases between the two germline ends. The CDR3 loop spans 16 amino acids. Germline V gene data show CDR1 as SGHRS and CDR2 as YFSETQ. CDR3 sequence: CASSWGAELAKNIQYF. The DNA of the CDR3 is TGCGCCAGCTCCTGGGGGGCAGAACTAGCCAAAAACATTCAGTACTTC.

In this sample, this clonotype turned up many times. The J gene is TRBJ2-2, the V gene TRBV5-1; D is perhaps TRBD1 (5 bases). Germline CDR1 and CDR2: SGHRS and YFSETQ. V was trimmed by 0 bases and J by 6 bases, leaving 6 bases between them. CDR3 length: 13 residues. The CDR3 reads CASSLEGAGELFF. The CDR3 DNA is TGCGCCAGCAGCTTGGAAGGGGCCGGGGAGCTGTTTTTT.

This clonotype was picked up a small number of times. V is TRBV4-1 and J is TRBJ1-2; a weak D match, TRBD1 (5 bases). The CDR3 totals 14 residues. Trimming left V 5 bases short and J 4 bases short, with 14 bases between. Germline CDR1 MGHRA, CDR2 YSYEKL. This chain's CDR3 is CASSTHGDVYGYTF. The CDR3 coding sequence is TGCGCCAGCAGCACTCACGGGGACGTCTATGGCTACACCTTC.

The V call is TRBV20-1, the J call TRBJ2-1; the match to TRBD2 covers 7 bases. V trimming: 6 bases; J trimming: 0 bases; junction bases outside the gene matches: 11. This CDR3 has 16 amino acids. Germline assignment: CDR1 DFQATT and CDR2 SNEGSKA (reference sequence). CDR3: CSARDPGLSSYNEQFF. The DNA for the CDR3 is TGCAGTGCAAGGGACCCGGGACTAAGCTCCTACAATGAGCAGTTCTTC.

The genes are TRBV2 and TRBJ2-3; D might be TRBD1 or TRBD2, each matching 6 bases. V dropped 7 bases and J dropped 4 bases, with 15 bases sitting between them. The CDR3 consists of 14 residues. Germline lookup yields CDR1 SNHLY and CDR2 FYNNEI. The CDR3: CASMGGRAADTQYF. The DNA for the CDR3 is TGTGCCAGCATGGGGGGCAGGGCCGCAGATACGCAGTATTTT.

This clonotype has at least ten counts. J is TRBJ1-4 and V is TRBV7-2; no firm D call. The CDR3 covers 14 residues. Germline V gene lookup returns CDR1 SGHTA and CDR2 FQGNSA. Trimming shortened V by 5 bases and J by 6 bases, and 13 bases separated the two germline ends. The CDR3, as DNA: TGTGCCAGCAGCAACCAGAAAGGGCATGAAAAACTGTTTTTT. Its protein product is CASSNQKGHEKLFF.

At least ten counts were recorded for this clonotype. The rearrangement uses TRBV5-8 and TRBJ2-3, with D possibly TRBD2 on 6 matching bases. Germline CDR1 reads SGHTS; CDR2 reads YDEGEE. The CDR3 loop spans 14 amino acids. V lost 4 bases, J lost 2 bases, and 11 bases lay in between. CDR3 residues: CASSTGTFTDTQYF. Written as DNA, the CDR3 is TGTGCCAGCAGCACCGGGACTTTCACAGATACGCAGTATTTT.

Here the CDR3 DNA reads TGTGCCAGCAGCTTTACAGCGACCGGGGAGCTGTTTTTT. Residues: CASSFTATGELFF. V is TRBV7-9 and J is TRBJ2-2; D unresolved. Germline V CDR1 and CDR2: SEHNR, FQNEAQ (reference sequence). V was trimmed by 3 bases and J by 5 bases, leaving 7 bases between them. This CDR3 has 13 residues.

This chain connects TRBV4-1 to TRBJ1-2; D call uncertain. V was clipped by 0 bases and J by 5 bases, with 10 bases between them. The CDR3 runs 14 residues. CDR1 and CDR2 from the germline V gene are MGHRA and YSYEKL. The CDR3 loop is CASSQDSADYGYTF. In DNA form, the CDR3 reads TGCGCCAGCAGCCAAGATTCAGCGGATTATGGCTACACCTTC.

This rearrangement joins TRBV5-5 to TRBJ1-2; tentative D call: TRBD1 (5 bases). Between the trimmed V and J ends, which lost 4 bases and 7 bases, there was a span of 17 bases. Germline CDR1 and CDR2: SGHKS and YYEKEE (reference sequence). The CDR3 totals 14 residues. The CDR3 DNA sequence: TGTGCCAGCAGCGGGGGACTCCCGAGGGGTGGCTACACCTTC. It translates to CASSGGLPRGGYTF. Complete variable domain (other parts from reference TRBV5-5 and TRBJ1-2): DAGVTQSPTHLIKTRGQQVTLRCSPISGHKSVSWYQQVLGQGPQFIFQYYEKEERGRGNFPDRFSARQFPNYSSELNVNALLLGDSALYLCASSGGLPRGGYTFGSGTRLTVV.

This chain links TRBV5-6 with TRBJ2-2; D might be TRBD1 or TRBD2, each matching 5 bases. The CDR3 sequence is 14 residues long. The germline V and J ends were trimmed by 4 bases and 4 bases, with 11 bases remaining between them. In germline, CDR1 is SGHDT, CDR2 YYEEEE. The CDR3 bases are TGTGCCAGCAGCACGGGACCGGGCACCGGGGAGCTGTTTTTT. It codes for CASSTGPGTGELFF.